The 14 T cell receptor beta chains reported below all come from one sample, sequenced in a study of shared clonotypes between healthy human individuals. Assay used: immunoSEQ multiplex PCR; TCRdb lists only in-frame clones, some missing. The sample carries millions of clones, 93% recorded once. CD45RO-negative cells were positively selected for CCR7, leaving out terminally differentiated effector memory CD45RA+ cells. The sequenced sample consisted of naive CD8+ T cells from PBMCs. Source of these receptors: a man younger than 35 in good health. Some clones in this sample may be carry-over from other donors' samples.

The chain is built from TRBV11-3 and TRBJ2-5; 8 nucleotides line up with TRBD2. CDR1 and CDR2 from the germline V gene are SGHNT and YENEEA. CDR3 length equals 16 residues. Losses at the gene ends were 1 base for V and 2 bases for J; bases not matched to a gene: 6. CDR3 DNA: TGTGCCAGCAGCTTAGCAAGACTAGCGCGACAAGAGACCCAGTACTTC. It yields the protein CASSLARLARQETQYF.

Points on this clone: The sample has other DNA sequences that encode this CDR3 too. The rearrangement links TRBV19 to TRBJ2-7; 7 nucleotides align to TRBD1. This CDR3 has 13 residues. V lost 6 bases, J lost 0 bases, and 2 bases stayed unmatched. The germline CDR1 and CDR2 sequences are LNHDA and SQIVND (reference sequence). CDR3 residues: CASSDRVSYEQYF. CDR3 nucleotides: TGTGCCAGTAGCGACAGGGTCTCCTACGAGCAGTACTTC.

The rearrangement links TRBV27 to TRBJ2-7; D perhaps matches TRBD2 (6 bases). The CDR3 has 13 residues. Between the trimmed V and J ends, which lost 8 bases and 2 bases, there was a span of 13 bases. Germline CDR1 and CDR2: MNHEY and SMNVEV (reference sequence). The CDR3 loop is CASGRTFTYEQYF. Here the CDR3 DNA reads TGTGCCAGCGGGAGGACTTTTACCTACGAGCAGTACTTC.

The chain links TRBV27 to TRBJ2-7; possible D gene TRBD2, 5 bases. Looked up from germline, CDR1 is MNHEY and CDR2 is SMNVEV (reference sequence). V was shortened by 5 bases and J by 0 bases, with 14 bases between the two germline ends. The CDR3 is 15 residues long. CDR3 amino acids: CASSPRAAASYEQYF. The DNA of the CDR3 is TGTGCCAGCAGTCCAAGAGCGGCGGCCTCCTACGAGCAGTACTTC.

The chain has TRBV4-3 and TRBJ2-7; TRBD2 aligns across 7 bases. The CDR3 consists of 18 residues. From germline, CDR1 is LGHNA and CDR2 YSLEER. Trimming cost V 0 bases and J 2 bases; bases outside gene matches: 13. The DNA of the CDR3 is TGCGCCAGCAGCCAAGATTTCGGACTTCGGGCGGGAGCCTACGAGCAGTACTTC. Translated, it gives CASSQDFGLRAGAYEQYF.

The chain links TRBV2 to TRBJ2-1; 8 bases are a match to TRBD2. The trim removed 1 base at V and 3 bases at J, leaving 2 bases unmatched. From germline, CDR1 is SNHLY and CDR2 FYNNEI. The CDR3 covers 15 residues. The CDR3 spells CASSEGSGVYNEQFF. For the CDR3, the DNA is TGTGCCAGCAGTGAAGGTAGCGGGGTCTACAATGAGCAGTTCTTC.

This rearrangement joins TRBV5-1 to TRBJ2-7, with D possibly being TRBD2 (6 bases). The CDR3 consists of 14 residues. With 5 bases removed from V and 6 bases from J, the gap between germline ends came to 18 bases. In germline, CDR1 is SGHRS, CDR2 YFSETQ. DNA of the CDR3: TGCGCCAGCAGTCTAATGCCCCTGGAGGGCGAGCAGTACTTC. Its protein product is CASSLMPLEGEQYF.

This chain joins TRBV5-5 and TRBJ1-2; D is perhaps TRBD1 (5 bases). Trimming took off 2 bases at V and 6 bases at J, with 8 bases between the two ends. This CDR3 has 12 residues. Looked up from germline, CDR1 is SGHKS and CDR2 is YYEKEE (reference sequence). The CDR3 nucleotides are TGTGCCAGCAGCTTCATGGGGGATGGCTACACCTTC. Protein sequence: CASSFMGDGYTF.

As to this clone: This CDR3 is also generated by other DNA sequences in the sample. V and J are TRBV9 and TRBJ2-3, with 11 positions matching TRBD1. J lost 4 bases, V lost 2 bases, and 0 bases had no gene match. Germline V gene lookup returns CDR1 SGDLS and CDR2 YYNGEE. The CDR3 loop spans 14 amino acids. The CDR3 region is CASSVDRGPDTQYF. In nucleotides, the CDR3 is TGTGCCAGCAGCGTGGACAGGGGGCCAGATACGCAGTATTTT.

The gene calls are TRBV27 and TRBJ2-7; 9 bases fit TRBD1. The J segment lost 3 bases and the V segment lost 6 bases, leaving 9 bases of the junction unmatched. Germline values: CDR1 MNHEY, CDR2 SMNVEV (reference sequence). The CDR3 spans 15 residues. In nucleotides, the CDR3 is TGTGCCAGCAGCCAAGACAGGGGGTCATACTACGAGCAGTACTTC. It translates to CASSQDRGSYYEQYF.

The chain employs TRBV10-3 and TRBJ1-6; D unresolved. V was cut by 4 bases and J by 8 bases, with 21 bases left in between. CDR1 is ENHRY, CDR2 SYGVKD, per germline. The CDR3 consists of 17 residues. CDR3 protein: CAISVMDPSLRDSPLHF. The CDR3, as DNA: TGTGCCATCAGTGTTATGGACCCCTCGCTGCGAGATTCACCCCTCCACTTT.

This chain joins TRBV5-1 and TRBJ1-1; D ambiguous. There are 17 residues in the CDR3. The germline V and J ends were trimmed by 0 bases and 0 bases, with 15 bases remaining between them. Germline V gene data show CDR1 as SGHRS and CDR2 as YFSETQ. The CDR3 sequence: CASSLGITDPMNTEAFF. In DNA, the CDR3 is TGCGCCAGCAGCTTGGGTATAACAGACCCGATGAACACTGAAGCTTTCTTT. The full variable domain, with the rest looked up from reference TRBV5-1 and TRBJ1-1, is KAGVTQTPRYLIKTRGQQVTLSCSPISGHRSVSWYQQTPGQGLQFLFEYFSETQRNKGNFPGRFSGRQFSNSRSEMNVSTLELGDSALYLCASSLGITDPMNTEAFFGQGTRLTVV.

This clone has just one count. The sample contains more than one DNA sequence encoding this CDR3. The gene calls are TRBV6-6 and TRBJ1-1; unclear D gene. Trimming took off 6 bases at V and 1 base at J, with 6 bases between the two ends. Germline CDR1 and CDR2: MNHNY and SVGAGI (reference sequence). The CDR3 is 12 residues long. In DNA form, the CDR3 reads TGTGCCAGCAGCCCAGGGAACACTGAAGCTTTCTTT. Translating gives CASSPGNTEAFF.

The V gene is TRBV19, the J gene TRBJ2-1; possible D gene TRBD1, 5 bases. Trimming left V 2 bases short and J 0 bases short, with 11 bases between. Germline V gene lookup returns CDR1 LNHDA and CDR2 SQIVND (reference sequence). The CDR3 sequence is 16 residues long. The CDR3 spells CASSILRASSYNEQFF. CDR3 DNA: TGTGCCAGTAGTATACTCAGGGCTAGCTCCTACAATGAGCAGTTCTTC.